The following is a TCR beta chain sequence with its context. The data originate from a study of blood T cell repertoires in COVID-19. Overall study context: Acute and convalescent COVID-19 specimens originated in the United States, Italy and Spain. Sample material is recorded as cDNA or gDNA derived from T cells, B-cell-depleted T cells, or PBMCs.

Assay used: immunoSEQ multiplex PCR; TCRdb lists only in-frame clones, some missing. The table shows about 210,000 clones, with 75% to 90% occurring only once. V was shortened by 4 bases and J by 1 base, with 5 bases between the two germline ends. The CDR3 sequence is 12 residues long. Germline CDR1 GTSNPN, CDR2 SVGIG (reference sequence). The rearrangement uses TRBV30 and TRBJ1-3; no reliable D call. The sequence was collected from a woman in her forties with acute or convalescent COVID-19. Sequenced material: peripheral blood. CDR3 residues: CAWINSGNTIYF. The CDR3 bases are TGTGCCTGGATAAATTCTGGAAACACCATATATTTT.